This paragraph reports one T cell receptor (beta chain). The antigen is undetermined. This sample was taken from a study of sequential checkpoint blockade in melanoma. Study summary: TCRbeta immunosequencing was performed on DNA from around 91 pretreatment melanoma tumor samples. After nivolumab or ipilimumab alone, roughly 20 patients had week-13 rebiopsies.

As for treatment: randomized to nivolumab then ipilimumab (arm A) or the reverse (arm B). DNA-damaging chemotherapy had not been given to any patient beforehand. Germline V gene lookup returns CDR1 SGHDN and CDR2 FVKESK. The V end was cut by 4 bases, the J end by 4 bases, with 8 bases between. This CDR3 is 12 amino acids long. General study findings and limits: Tumor T-cell fraction and clonality correlated with PD-L1 and CD8+ counts.

Profiled with immunoSEQ multiplex PCR; TCRdb holds only in-frame clones, not every one. The sample includes around 2,000 clones, 24% of them seen just once. The sequence was obtained from a human donor with melanoma. The V gene is TRBV14, the J gene TRBJ2-7; no clear D. The specimen was tumor tissue (inferred from file names), collected from a patient given nivolumab and ipilimumab in sequence. CDR3 residues: CASSPTPYEQYF. As DNA, the CDR3 is TGTGCCAGCAGCCCCACCCCGTACGAGCAGTACTTC.